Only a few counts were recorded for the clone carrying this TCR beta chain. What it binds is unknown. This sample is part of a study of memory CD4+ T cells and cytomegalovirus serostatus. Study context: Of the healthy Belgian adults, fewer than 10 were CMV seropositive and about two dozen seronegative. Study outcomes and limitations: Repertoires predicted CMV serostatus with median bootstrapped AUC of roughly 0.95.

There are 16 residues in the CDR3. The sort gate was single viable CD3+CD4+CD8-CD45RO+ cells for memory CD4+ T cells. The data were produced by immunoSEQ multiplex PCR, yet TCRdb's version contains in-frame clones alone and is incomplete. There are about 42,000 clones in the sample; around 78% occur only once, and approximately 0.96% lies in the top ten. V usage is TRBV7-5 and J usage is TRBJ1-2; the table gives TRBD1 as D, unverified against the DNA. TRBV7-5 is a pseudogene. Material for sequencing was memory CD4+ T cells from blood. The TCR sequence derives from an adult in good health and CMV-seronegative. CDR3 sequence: CVRSYRRDRERDGYTF. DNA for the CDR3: TGTGTCAGAAGCTACCGAAGAGACAGGGAACGGGATGGCTACACCTTC.